The 27 T cell receptor beta chains below were found in one sample sequenced in a study of cytomegalovirus exposure and HLA in healthy donors. Libraries were prepared by immunoSEQ multiplex PCR; TCRdb keeps only in-frame clonotypes and omits some of them. The sample contains some 72,000 clones, 95% to 97% of which appear only once. What was sequenced was PBMCs. These receptors were collected from a man between 18 and 35 years old in good health and CMV-seropositive.

The V gene is TRBV27, the J gene TRBJ1-4; a possible D gene is TRBD1 (6 bases). Germline CDR1 is MNHEY and CDR2 is SMNVEV (reference sequence). V was pared by 5 bases and J by 6 bases, with 13 bases between. This CDR3 contains 14 residues. The CDR3 DNA is TGTGCCAGCAGTCTCAGGGGCTCATATGAAAAACTGTTTTTT. It codes for CASSLRGSYEKLFF.

This sequence joins TRBV4-1 and TRBJ2-1; D might be TRBD2 (6 bases). The ends were cut back, 1 base at V and 0 bases at J, with 10 bases in the middle. This CDR3 region has 16 residues. The germline CDR1 and CDR2 sequences are MGHRA and YSYEKL. CDR3 DNA sequence: TGCGCCAGCAGCCAAGGCGTCGGGAGCTCCTACAATGAGCAGTTCTTC. It codes for CASSQGVGSSYNEQFF.

The rearrangement links TRBV6-1 to TRBJ1-1; no reliable D call. Germline V gives CDR1 MNHNS, CDR2 SASEGT. The V end lost 6 bases, the J end lost 5 bases, and 16 bases lay between the germline ends. This CDR3 has 14 amino acids. The CDR3 reads CASRLTEVVTEAFF. DNA of the CDR3: TGTGCCAGCAGGTTGACGGAGGTGGTGACTGAAGCTTTCTTT.

The V and J genes are TRBV7-9 and TRBJ1-2, with 10 bases matching TRBD1. Trimming at V came to 6 bases and at J to 8 bases, leaving 9 bases not matched to a gene. CDR3 length equals 14 residues. CDR1 is SEHNR and CDR2 is FQNEAQ in the germline V gene (reference sequence). The chain's CDR3 is CASRASGTGEGYTF. CDR3 DNA sequence: TGTGCCAGCAGAGCCTCCGGGACAGGGGAGGGCTACACCTTC.

The V gene is TRBV19, the J gene TRBJ2-7, with TRBD2 matching 10 bases. V lost 7 bases, J lost 4 bases, and 7 bases stayed unmatched. The germline V gene encodes CDR1 LNHDA and CDR2 SQIVND (reference sequence). The CDR3 runs 14 residues. The chain's CDR3 is CASNPGTSAYEQYF. The CDR3 DNA follows: TGTGCCAGTAACCCCGGGACTAGCGCGTACGAGCAGTACTTC.

V gene TRBV27 combines with J gene TRBJ2-7, with TRBD1 identical over 7 bases. The CDR3 totals 14 residues. Germline CDR1 and CDR2: MNHEY and SMNVEV (reference sequence). V gave up 5 bases and J gave up 2 bases; unmatched junction bases: 6. In DNA form, the CDR3 reads TGTGCCAGCAGTAACCGGGACAGAGCCTACGAGCAGTACTTC. It is translated as CASSNRDRAYEQYF.

This clone has a single count. This sequence joins TRBV7-9 and TRBJ2-3; TRBD1 aligns across 7 bases. Germline V CDR1 and CDR2: SEHNR, FQNEAQ (reference sequence). With V trimmed by 5 bases and J by 6 bases, 5 bases remained unmatched. This CDR3 is built from 13 residues. This CDR3 reads CASSRTGVDTQYF. As DNA, the CDR3 is TGTGCCAGCAGCCGAACAGGGGTTGATACGCAGTATTTT.

V is TRBV27 and J is TRBJ2-1, with 13 bases that match TRBD2. The CDR3 loop spans 17 amino acids. In germline, CDR1 is MNHEY, CDR2 SMNVEV (reference sequence). Trimming cost V 5 bases and J 8 bases; bases outside gene matches: 12. For the CDR3, the DNA is TGTGCCAGCAGTCCCCCTCGGACTAGCGGGGGTCGGGATGAGCAGTTCTTC. Translated: CASSPPRTSGGRDEQFF.

This sequence joins TRBV10-1 and TRBJ2-1; 12 bases agree with TRBD2. The germline V gene has CDR1 WNHNN and CDR2 SYGVQD (reference sequence). CDR3 size: 19 residues. J lost 1 base, V lost 3 bases, and 10 bases had no gene match. The chain's CDR3 is CASSDSALAGGTSYNEQFF. In nucleotides, the CDR3 is TGCGCCAGCAGTGATTCCGCACTAGCGGGAGGAACTTCCTACAATGAGCAGTTCTTC.

This chain uses TRBV19 with TRBJ1-2, with 10 bases aligning to TRBD1. CDR3 length: 16 residues. The V gene end was trimmed by 5 bases and the J gene end by 6 bases; junction bases not matched to a gene: 12. Looked up from germline, CDR1 is LNHDA and CDR2 is SQIVND (reference sequence). In nucleotides, the CDR3 is TGTGCCAGTAGTCCGATGGGAGGGGACAGGGGCCATGGCTACACCTTC. It translates to CASSPMGGDRGHGYTF.

V is TRBV10-3 and J is TRBJ1-4, with 7 bases lining up with TRBD1. This CDR3 is built from 14 residues. Trimming at V came to 6 bases and at J to 5 bases, leaving 6 bases not matched to a gene. Germline V gene lookup returns CDR1 ENHRY and CDR2 SYGVKD. The chain's CDR3 is CAIRGDSQNEKLFF. In nucleotides, the CDR3 is TGTGCCATCAGGGGGGACAGCCAAAATGAAAAACTGTTTTTT.

V is TRBV10-2 and J is TRBJ2-7; a possible D gene is TRBD2 (6 bases). CDR1 and CDR2 (germline): WSHSY, SAAADI. The V and J ends lost 3 bases and 4 bases respectively, with 10 bases between them. The CDR3 contains 13 residues. CDR3 amino acids: CASSERLGYEQYF. CDR3 in DNA: TGCGCCAGCAGTGAACGACTAGGTTACGAGCAGTACTTC.

The chain carries TRBV7-9 and TRBJ2-2; 8 bases match TRBD1. The CDR3 consists of 18 residues. The V and J ends lost 5 bases and 2 bases, in that order; junction bases with no gene match: 13. Germline CDR1 reads SEHNR; CDR2 reads FQNEAQ (reference sequence). The DNA for the CDR3 is TGTGCCAGCAGCGGACCCCGGGACAGGAGCTTTAACACCGGGGAGCTGTTTTTT. Amino acids: CASSGPRDRSFNTGELFF.

The rearrangement uses TRBV27 and TRBJ2-5; tentatively, D is TRBD1 (5 bases). The CDR3 loop spans 15 amino acids. Trimming shortened V by 8 bases and J by 0 bases, and 16 bases separated the two germline ends. The V gene's germline CDR1 is MNHEY and CDR2 SMNVEV (reference sequence). For the CDR3, the DNA is TGTGCCAGCCGGAAAGACAGACCGTACCAAGAGACCCAGTACTTC. Translation gives CASRKDRPYQETQYF.

This clone appeared once. The V call is TRBV6-5, the J call TRBJ1-1; 7 bases match TRBD1. The CDR3 is 15 amino acids. Germline V gene lookup returns CDR1 MNHEY and CDR2 SVGAGI. The trim removed 0 bases at V and 6 bases at J, leaving 7 bases unmatched. This CDR3 is CASSYSDREYSEAFF. The DNA for the CDR3 is TGTGCCAGCAGTTACTCCGACAGGGAATATTCTGAAGCTTTCTTT.

The chain couples TRBV5-1 to TRBJ1-5, with D possibly matching TRBD1 (5 bases). Per germline, CDR1 SGHRS and CDR2 YFSETQ. The CDR3 contains 15 residues. The V and J ends lost 4 bases and 0 bases respectively, with 11 bases between them. The CDR3 DNA follows: TGCGCCAGCAGCCCGGGGGGGATTAGCAATCAGCCCCAGCATTTT. This encodes CASSPGGISNQPQHF.

This chain joins TRBV18 and TRBJ2-1; 8 nucleotides match TRBD2. Germline loops: CDR1 KGHSH, CDR2 LQKENI. The V gene end was trimmed by 0 bases and the J gene end by 5 bases; junction bases not matched to a gene: 6. The CDR3 runs to 16 residues. CDR3 in DNA: TGTGCCAGCTCACCACCGCGACTAGCGAACCACAATGAGCAGTTCTTC. This gives the protein CASSPPRLANHNEQFF.

The J gene is TRBJ2-7, the V gene TRBV27, with 9 bases aligning to TRBD2. Germline CDR1 is MNHEY and CDR2 is SMNVEV (reference sequence). CDR3 size: 16 residues. The J segment lost 4 bases and the V segment lost 2 bases, leaving 9 bases of the junction unmatched. CDR3 DNA sequence: TGTGCCAGCAGTTTAGCTCGCGGGAGGGCCTGGTACGAGCAGTACTTC. Translating gives CASSLARGRAWYEQYF.

This clone was recorded once. The chain carries TRBV6-1 and TRBJ2-7; 8 bases map to TRBD1. In germline, CDR1 is MNHNS, CDR2 SASEGT. With 10 bases clipped from V and 9 bases from J, the junction kept 17 bases outside the gene matches. The CDR3 covers 14 residues. For the CDR3, the DNA is TGTGCCATCGCCTCGATCGGACAGGGCTATGTGCAGTACTTC. This translates into CAIASIGQGYVQYF.

This chain connects TRBV30 to TRBJ2-1, with D uncertain. Germline V gene lookup returns CDR1 GTSNPN and CDR2 SVGIG (reference sequence). Trimming shortened V by 5 bases and J by 8 bases, and 19 bases separated the two germline ends. CDR3 length: 14 residues. CDR3 nucleotide sequence: TGTGCCTGGCAAACCGGCCTTGTTGAGGATGAGCAGTTCTTC. Amino acids: CAWQTGLVEDEQFF.

The CDR3 DNA reads TGTGCCAGCAGTTTCCTGAAGCGGATCCAAGAGACCCAGTACTTC. This translates into CASSFLKRIQETQYF. V and J are TRBV28 and TRBJ2-5; D possibly corresponds to TRBD2 (5 bases). This CDR3 region has 15 residues. Germline loops: CDR1 MDHEN, CDR2 SYDVKM. Trimming shortened V by 3 bases and J by 1 base, and 12 bases separated the two germline ends.

The CDR3 loop reads CAWSVSETGELFF. CDR3 DNA sequence: TGTGCCTGGAGTGTAAGTGAGACCGGGGAGCTGTTTTTT. The chain uses TRBV30 and TRBJ2-2; the D is unclear. Germline V gives CDR1 GTSNPN, CDR2 SVGIG (reference sequence). The CDR3 totals 13 residues. Trimming shortened V by 0 bases and J by 5 bases, and 7 bases separated the two germline ends.

A single count supports this clone. The chain joins TRBV30 to TRBJ1-1, with a possible D match to TRBD1 (5 bases). The CDR3 is made up of 15 amino acids. Trimming pared 4 bases from V and 3 bases from J, leaving 18 bases between. Germline CDR1 and CDR2: GTSNPN and SVGIG (reference sequence). Written as DNA, the CDR3 is TGTGCCTGGATGGGGGAGGTGGGGCCTGACACTGAAGCTTTCTTT. It codes for CAWMGEVGPDTEAFF.

The rearrangement joins TRBV29-1 to TRBJ2-2; D is perhaps TRBD1 (5 bases). The V and J ends lost 6 bases and 0 bases respectively, with 14 bases between them. Germline CDR1 reads SQVTM; CDR2 reads ANQGSEA. The CDR3 covers 15 residues. CDR3 sequence: CSVGNRQTNTGELFF. Written as DNA, the CDR3 is TGCAGCGTAGGGAATCGACAGACGAACACCGGGGAGCTGTTTTTT.

This rearrangement joins TRBV27 to TRBJ2-1; D possibly corresponds to TRBD2 (6 bases). V was shortened by 7 bases and J by 15 bases, with 25 bases between the two germline ends. CDR3 size: 14 residues. The V gene's germline CDR1 is MNHEY and CDR2 SMNVEV (reference sequence). This CDR3 reads CASTARLVSPDVFF. DNA of the CDR3: TGTGCCAGCACCGCGCGACTAGTTTCCCCAGACGTGTTCTTC.

This chain connects TRBV25-1 to TRBJ2-3; D remains ambiguous. Trimming cost V 4 bases and J 2 bases, with 4 bases left between them. This CDR3 is built from 12 residues. Germline V gene sequence: CDR1 MGHDK, CDR2 SYGVNS. CDR3 in DNA: TGTGCCAGCAGTGCCCACACAGATACGCAGTATTTT. As protein: CASSAHTDTQYF. Full variable domain (rest looked up from reference TRBV25-1 and TRBJ2-3): EADIYQTPRYLVIGTGKKITLECSQTMGHDKMYWYQQDPGMELHLIHYSYGVNSTEKGDLSSESTVSRIRTEHFPLTLESARPSHTSQYLCASSAHTDTQYFGPGTRLTVL.

The V and J genes are TRBV5-1 and TRBJ2-7, with D maybe TRBD2 (6 bases). CDR1 and CDR2 (germline): SGHRS, YFSETQ. V shed 5 bases and J shed 4 bases, with 13 bases lying between them. The CDR3 has 13 amino acids. CDR3 in amino acids: CASRIHGRYEQYF. The CDR3 DNA reads as TGCGCCAGCAGAATCCATGGGAGGTACGAGCAGTACTTC.